This TCR beta chain is drawn from a study of T cells expressing NK-cell markers. This CDR3 region has 16 residues. TCRdb reprocessed the 5' RACE reads, with one entry per CDR3 protein and no DNA. The repertoire shows a few hundred thousand distinct CDR3 sequences; the top ten hold approximately 0.41%. The chain joins TRBV12-3 or TRBV12-4 to TRBJ2-7. Source material: blood T cells: a sorted CD56 or NKG2C T cell subset, CD4+ or CD8+ T cells, or bulk PBMC T cells (not recorded which). The sequence derives from a man aged 18-30 years in good health. CDR3 loop: CASSLALTAGPYEQYF.